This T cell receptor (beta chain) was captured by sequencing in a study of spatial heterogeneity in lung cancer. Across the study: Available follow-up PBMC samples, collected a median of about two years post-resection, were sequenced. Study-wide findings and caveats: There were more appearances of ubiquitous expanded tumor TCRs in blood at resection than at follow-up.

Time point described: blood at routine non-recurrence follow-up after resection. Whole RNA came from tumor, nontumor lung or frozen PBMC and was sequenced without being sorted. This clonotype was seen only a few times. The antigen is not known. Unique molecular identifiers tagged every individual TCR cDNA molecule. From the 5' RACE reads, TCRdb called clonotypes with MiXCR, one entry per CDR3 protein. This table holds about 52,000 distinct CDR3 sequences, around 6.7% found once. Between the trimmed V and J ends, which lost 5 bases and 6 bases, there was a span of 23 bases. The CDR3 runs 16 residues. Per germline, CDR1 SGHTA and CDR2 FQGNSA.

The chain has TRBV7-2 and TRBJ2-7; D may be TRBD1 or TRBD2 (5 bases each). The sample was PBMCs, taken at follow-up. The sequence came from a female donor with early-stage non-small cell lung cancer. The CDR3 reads CASSRGQGLRMVEQYF. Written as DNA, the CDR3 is TGTGCCAGCAGCCGAGGGCAGGGCCTTAGGATGGTCGAGCAGTACTTC.